This T cell receptor (beta chain) was retrieved from a study of OX40 agonist ivuxolimab in advanced cancers. TCRdb keeps only in-frame clones here, not all; method: immunoSEQ multiplex PCR. The data show about 41,000 clones, more than 70% seen once. This clone was detected a few times. Its antigen is unknown. Regarding the study as a whole: The mean number of expanded clones was higher in CD8+ T cells than in CD4+. With doses of 0.1 to 3.0 mg/kg, CD4+ and CD8+ blood T cells had undergone clonal expansion by week 6.

The receptor comes from an adult with an advanced solid tumor such as melanoma, head and neck, liver or kidney cancer. Here the sequenced sample was CD4+ or CD8+ T cells sorted from blood, taken in a trial of the OX40 agonist ivuxolimab.

CDR3 sequence: CASRPGLAGGLTKSNEQFF. Here the CDR3 DNA reads TGTGCCAGCAGACCGGGACTAGCAGGAGGGTTAACTAAGAGTAATGAGCAGTTCTTC. The chain employs TRBV27 and TRBJ2-1; 9 bases are a match to TRBD2. The germline V gene encodes CDR1 MNHEY and CDR2 SMNVEV (reference sequence). With 6 bases clipped from V and 7 bases from J, the junction kept 22 bases outside the gene matches. The CDR3 is 19 residues long.